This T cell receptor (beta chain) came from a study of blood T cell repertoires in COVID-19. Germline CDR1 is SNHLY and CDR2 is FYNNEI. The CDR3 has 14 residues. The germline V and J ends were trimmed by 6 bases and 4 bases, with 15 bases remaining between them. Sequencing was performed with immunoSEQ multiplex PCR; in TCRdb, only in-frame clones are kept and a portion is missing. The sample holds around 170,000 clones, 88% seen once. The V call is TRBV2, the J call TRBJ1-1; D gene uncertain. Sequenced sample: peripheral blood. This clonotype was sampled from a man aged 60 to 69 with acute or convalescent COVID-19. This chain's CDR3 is CASRAGLPRTEAFF. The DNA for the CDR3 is TGTGCCAGCAGGGCCGGACTGCCGCGCACTGAAGCTTTCTTT.